This TCR beta chain was obtained from a study of identical twins. Each CDR3 protein is one row after TCRdb ran MiXCR on the 5' RACE reads. The sample contains roughly 690,000 distinct CDR3 sequences, 21% of which appear only once. CDR1 is KGHSH, CDR2 LQKENI, per germline. CDR3 length equals 14 residues. Between the trimmed V and J ends, which lost 0 bases and 5 bases, there was a span of 10 bases. This sample was also put to use in a study of T cells expressing NK-cell markers.

Sequences were obtained from PBMCs. This TCR was sampled from a woman aged 18-30 years in good health. V and J are TRBV18 and TRBJ1-2; tentative D call: TRBD1 (6 bases). CDR3 nucleotide sequence: TGTGCCAGCTCACCACCTTCCCAGGGGTATGGCTACACCTTC. Amino acid sequence: CASSPPSQGYGYTF.